The clone carrying this T cell receptor beta chain was counted a few times. Its antigen is not identified. The source of the sample is a study of vaccination effects on CD4 cells after COVID-19. Across the whole study: All study participants received two doses of BNT162b2 or mRNA-1273 vaccine. A couple of convalescent pre-vaccine samples were taken 142 and 148 days post-diagnosis. Cultivation was performed at about 1.8 million PBMC per well with about 9 IU/ml IL-2 and roughly 9.3 ug/ml peptides added.

The repertoire was sequenced with immunoSEQ multiplex PCR; TCRdb's copy has only in-frame clones and lacks some. The top ten hold 20% to 25% of the sample, which has tens of thousands of clones, approximately 72% seen once. V shed 5 bases and J 4 bases; nucleotides not matched to a gene: 7. Germline CDR1 reads MNHEY; CDR2 reads SVGEGT. The CDR3 is 15 residues long. Culture lasted 10 days before CD4+ T cell isolation. Whole-study results and caveats: Small numbers of convalescent patients limited the study. It also lacked early post-infection timepoints.

This material consisted of CD4+ T cells from PBMCs cultured without peptide, taken before COVID-19 vaccination. This sequence was found in a human donor who had a prior SARS-CoV-2 infection. V and J are TRBV6-2 or TRBV6-3 and TRBJ2-1; TRBD2 matches at 8 bases. CDR3: CASSTGGPSYNEQFF. As DNA, the CDR3 is TGTGCCAGCAGTACGGGAGGGCCTTCATACAATGAGCAGTTCTTC.